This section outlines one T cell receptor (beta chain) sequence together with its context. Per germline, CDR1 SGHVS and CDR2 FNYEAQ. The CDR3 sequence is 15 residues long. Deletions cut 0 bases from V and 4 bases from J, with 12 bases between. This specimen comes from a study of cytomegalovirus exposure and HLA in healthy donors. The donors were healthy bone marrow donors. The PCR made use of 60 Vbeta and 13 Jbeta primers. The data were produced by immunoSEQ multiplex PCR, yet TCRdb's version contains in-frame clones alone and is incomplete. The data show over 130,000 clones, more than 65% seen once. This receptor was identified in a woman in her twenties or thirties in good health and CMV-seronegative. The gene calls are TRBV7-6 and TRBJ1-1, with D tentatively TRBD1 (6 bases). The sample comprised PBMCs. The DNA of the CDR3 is TGTGCCAGCAGCTTAGCATCAGGGGTCGGCACTGAAGCTTTCTTT. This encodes CASSLASGVGTEAFF.